This T cell receptor beta chain was obtained from a study of OX40 agonist ivuxolimab in advanced cancers. Study details: People in dose escalation had one of these cancers: hepatocellular carcinoma, melanoma, renal cell or head and neck cancer. Age averaged roughly 60 years (range roughly 23 to 85), and roughly 82% were male. Treatment received earlier with anti-PD-1, anti-PD-L1 or anti-CTLA-4 agents was allowed, and over 30% had some. Partial responses were achieved by three patients, of whom one had hepatocellular carcinoma and two had cutaneous melanoma.

The CDR3 has 13 residues. CDR1 and CDR2 (germline): MDHEN, SYDVKM. V was pared by 5 bases and J by 4 bases, with 12 bases between. TCRdb keeps only in-frame clones here, not all; method: immunoSEQ multiplex PCR. The sample includes some 30,000 clones, more than 75% seen only once; the top ten take around 33%. This receptor was obtained from an adult with an advanced solid tumor such as melanoma, head and neck, liver or kidney cancer. Sample: CD4+ or CD8+ T cells sorted from blood, taken in a trial of the OX40 agonist ivuxolimab. This chain links TRBV28 with TRBJ2-7; D gene ambiguous. CDR3 in DNA: TGTGCCAGCAGTGATTACATGAGATACGAGCAGTACTTC. Protein product: CASSDYMRYEQYF.